The rows below give T cell receptor beta chains drawn from one sample of a study of blood T cells in healthy people across ages. TCRdb analysed the 5' RACE reads with MiXCR anew, one entry per CDR3 protein. The sample shows 1,300,000 or so distinct CDR3 sequences, approximately 59% of them seen only once. Sequencing was carried out using blood. Source of these receptors: a man between 18 and 35 years old in good health. CDR3s include the opening cysteine and the closing phenylalanine or tryptophan. A D gene is named only where the DNA matches it firmly. Size is stated for part of the rows, as once, few or many counts, or as a class when the clone is expanded.

clone size: few
D gene: NA
V gene: TRBV11-2
J gene: TRBJ2-5
CDR3 DNA: TGTGCCAGCAGCTCCGGGGCAACCCGGGCCCAGTACTTC
CDR3 protein: CASSSGATRAQYF

clone size: NA
D gene: NA
V gene: TRBV11-2
J gene: TRBJ2-7
CDR3 DNA: TGTGCCAGCAGCTTAGAACGGGCCTCGTCATCTTACGAGCAGTACTTC
CDR3 protein: CASSLERASSSYEQYF

clone size: once
D gene: TRBD2
V gene: TRBV3-1
J gene: TRBJ2-5
CDR3 DNA: TGTGCCAGCAGCCAGGGCCTTTCGAAAGCGGGGGAGGAGACCCAGTACTTC
CDR3 protein: CASSQGLSKAGEETQYF

clone size: few
D gene: NA
V gene: TRBV4-1
J gene: TRBJ1-5
CDR3 DNA: TGCGCCAGCAGCCGGCGACAGGTTAGCAATCAGCCCCAGCATTTT
CDR3 protein: CASSRRQVSNQPQHF

clone size: few
D gene: TRBD2
V gene: TRBV10-3
J gene: TRBJ2-2
CDR3 DNA: TGTGCCATCAGTGGCGGGAGGATCACCGGGGAGCTGTTTTTT
CDR3 protein: CAISGGRITGELFF

clone size: NA
D gene: NA
V gene: TRBV20-1
J gene: TRBJ1-1
CDR3 DNA: TGCAGTGCTTTGCCCCCTGGGGACACTGAAGCTTTCTTT
CDR3 protein: CSALPPGDTEAFF

clone size: few
D gene: NA
V gene: TRBV12-3/TRBV12-4
J gene: TRBJ2-1
CDR3 DNA: TGTGCCAGCAGTTTGTCGGGGCGGGAGCAGTTCTTC
CDR3 protein: CASSLSGREQFF

clone size: once
D gene: TRBD2
V gene: TRBV5-1
J gene: TRBJ2-1
CDR3 DNA: TGCGCCAGCAGCTTGGTATCGGGACTAGGGGGTGAGCAGTTCTTC
CDR3 protein: CASSLVSGLGGEQFF

clone size: NA
D gene: TRBD2
V gene: TRBV7-9
J gene: TRBJ2-2
CDR3 DNA: TGTGCCAGCAGCAGAAGCGGGGCCATGAACACCGGGGAGCTGTTTTTT
CDR3 protein: CASSRSGAMNTGELFF

clone size: few
D gene: NA
V gene: TRBV29-1
J gene: TRBJ2-7
CDR3 DNA: TGCAGCGTGGGGCCACGGGACTTGCCCTACGAGCAGTACTTC
CDR3 protein: CSVGPRDLPYEQYF

clone size: few
D gene: TRBD2
V gene: TRBV28
J gene: TRBJ2-4
CDR3 DNA: TGTGCCAGCAGTTATAGCGGGGGGGCGTTTCAGTACTTC
CDR3 protein: CASSYSGGAFQYF

clone size: once
D gene: NA
V gene: TRBV6-6
J gene: TRBJ2-3
CDR3 DNA: TGTGCCAGCAGTTACTCTGGGGCAGACACAGATACGCAGTATTTT
CDR3 protein: CASSYSGADTDTQYF

clone size: NA
D gene: NA
V gene: TRBV11-1
J gene: TRBJ2-1
CDR3 DNA: TGTGCCAGCAGCTTGGAGTTTCTGGGCAATGAGCAGTTCTTC
CDR3 protein: CASSLEFLGNEQFF

clone size: NA
D gene: TRBD1
V gene: TRBV27
J gene: TRBJ2-1
CDR3 DNA: TGTGCCAGCAGTTTATTGCCGATACAGGGGAATGAGCAGTTCTTC
CDR3 protein: CASSLLPIQGNEQFF

clone size: NA
D gene: NA
V gene: TRBV2
J gene: TRBJ2-2
CDR3 DNA: TGTGCCAGTAGTGGCGCGAACACCGGGGAGCTGTTTTTT
CDR3 protein: CASSGANTGELFF

clone size: NA
D gene: TRBD2
V gene: TRBV6-2/TRBV6-3
J gene: TRBJ2-7
CDR3 DNA: TGTGCCAGCAGCGACGGGGCTAGCGGATACAATGAGCAGTACTTC
CDR3 protein: CASSDGASGYNEQYF

clone size: NA
D gene: TRBD2
V gene: TRBV6-5
J gene: TRBJ2-1
CDR3 DNA: TGTGCCAGCAGGCTAGCGGGTTACAATGAGCAGTTCTTC
CDR3 protein: CASRLAGYNEQFF

clone size: NA
D gene: TRBD1
V gene: TRBV10-3
J gene: TRBJ1-4
CDR3 DNA: TGTGCCATCAGTTCCGGGGACAGGGATGAAAAACTGTTTTTT
CDR3 protein: CAISSGDRDEKLFF

clone size: NA
D gene: NA
V gene: TRBV3-1
J gene: TRBJ2-5
CDR3 DNA: TGTGCCAGCAGCCAATCTTCGGCTGGAGAGACCCAGTACTTC
CDR3 protein: CASSQSSAGETQYF

clone size: once
D gene: TRBD1
V gene: TRBV7-8
J gene: TRBJ1-2
CDR3 DNA: TGTGCCAGCAGCCCCTTTACCGGGACAGTCTATGGCTACACCTTC
CDR3 protein: CASSPFTGTVYGYTF

clone size: NA
D gene: TRBD1
V gene: TRBV10-1
J gene: TRBJ2-4
CDR3 DNA: TGCGCCAGCAGGGAATTCCGCGACAGGGACATTCGGTACTTC
CDR3 protein: CASREFRDRDIRYF

clone size: few
D gene: NA
V gene: TRBV10-2
J gene: TRBJ2-1
CDR3 DNA: TGCGCCAGCAAACGACTCCGGGACACAGATGACAATGAGCAGTTCTTC
CDR3 protein: CASKRLRDTDDNEQFF

clone size: NA
D gene: NA
V gene: TRBV7-2
J gene: TRBJ2-3
CDR3 DNA: TGTGCCAGCAGCGTGGGCGGGAACACAGATACGCAGTATTTT
CDR3 protein: CASSVGGNTDTQYF

clone size: NA
D gene: NA
V gene: TRBV7-2
J gene: TRBJ1-4
CDR3 DNA: TGTGCCAGCAGCTTAGACAGGGCGGTTGAGAAACTATTTTTT
CDR3 protein: CASSLDRAVEKLFF

clone size: few
D gene: NA
V gene: TRBV18
J gene: TRBJ2-6
CDR3 DNA: TGTGCCAGCTCACCTCAGGCATCTGGGGCCAACGTCCTGACTTTC
CDR3 protein: CASSPQASGANVLTF

clone size: NA
D gene: NA
V gene: TRBV27
J gene: TRBJ1-4
CDR3 DNA: TGTGCCAGCAGGCACGGGACGGCCCCTAATGAAAAACTGTTTTTT
CDR3 protein: CASRHGTAPNEKLFF

clone size: NA
D gene: NA
V gene: TRBV9
J gene: TRBJ2-3
CDR3 DNA: TGTGCCAGCAGCGTTTTCCCCGGCGGGGCCCGAACAGATACGCAGTATTTT
CDR3 protein: CASSVFPGGARTDTQYF

clone size: NA
D gene: NA
V gene: TRBV11-2
J gene: TRBJ1-3
CDR3 DNA: TGTGCCAGCGCCACCGGTTTCTCTGGAAACACCATATATTTT
CDR3 protein: CASATGFSGNTIYF

clone size: NA
D gene: TRBD1
V gene: TRBV6-6
J gene: TRBJ2-7
CDR3 DNA: TGTGCCAGCAGTGCCCAAGGACAGGGGTGCGAAGAGTACTTC
CDR3 protein: CASSAQGQGCEEYF

clone size: NA
D gene: TRBD2
V gene: TRBV4-2
J gene: TRBJ2-5
CDR3 DNA: TGTGCCAGCAGCCAAGATGGGCTAGCGGGCCTCCAAGAGACCCAGTACTTC
CDR3 protein: CASSQDGLAGLQETQYF

clone size: NA
D gene: NA
V gene: TRBV5-1
J gene: TRBJ2-3
CDR3 DNA: TGCGCCAGCAGCTTGGTCGGGACACGGACAGATACGCAGTATTTT
CDR3 protein: CASSLVGTRTDTQYF

clone size: few
D gene: NA
V gene: TRBV29-1
J gene: TRBJ2-1
CDR3 DNA: TGCAGCGTTGAACCAGGCGGGGATGAGCAGTTCTTC
CDR3 protein: CSVEPGGDEQFF

clone size: NA
D gene: TRBD2
V gene: TRBV15
J gene: TRBJ2-5
CDR3 DNA: TGTGCCACCAGCAGCCATCTCTTGGGACTAGCGGAATACCAAGAGACCCAGTACTTC
CDR3 protein: CATSSHLLGLAEYQETQYF

clone size: NA
D gene: NA
V gene: TRBV25-1
J gene: TRBJ1-1
CDR3 DNA: TGTGCCAGCAGTGAGGGTGGTGTCACTGAAGCTTTCTTT
CDR3 protein: CASSEGGVTEAFF

clone size: NA
D gene: NA
V gene: TRBV6-6
J gene: TRBJ1-2
CDR3 DNA: TGTGCCGGATCGGGAGGGGCAGTCGTTAATGGCTACACCTTC
CDR3 protein: CAGSGGAVVNGYTF

clone size: few
D gene: TRBD1
V gene: TRBV7-9
J gene: TRBJ2-1
CDR3 DNA: TGTGCCAGCAGCTTAGTAGGGACAGGGACTGATGAGCAGTTCTTC
CDR3 protein: CASSLVGTGTDEQFF

clone size: NA
D gene: NA
V gene: TRBV7-6
J gene: TRBJ2-7
CDR3 DNA: TGTGCCAGCAGCTTCAGCGACTCCTACAATGAGCAGTACTTC
CDR3 protein: CASSFSDSYNEQYF

clone size: NA
D gene: NA
V gene: TRBV27
J gene: TRBJ2-4
CDR3 DNA: TGTGCCAGCAGTTTAGGGGGGCCGGTGGGTGCGGCCAAAAACATTCAGTACTTC
CDR3 protein: CASSLGGPVGAAKNIQYF

clone size: NA
D gene: TRBD1
V gene: TRBV5-1
J gene: TRBJ2-1
CDR3 DNA: TGCGCCAGCAGCTCCGGACAGGGGGCGCGGAATGAGCAGTTCTTC
CDR3 protein: CASSSGQGARNEQFF

clone size: NA
D gene: TRBD1
V gene: TRBV12-5
J gene: TRBJ2-1
CDR3 DNA: TGTGCTAGTGGTCCCCCGGGACAGACCAATGAGCAGTTCTTC
CDR3 protein: CASGPPGQTNEQFF

clone size: few
D gene: TRBD1
V gene: TRBV20-1
J gene: TRBJ1-6
CDR3 DNA: TGCAGTGCTAGAGGGGACAGGGGGGATTCACCCCTCCACTTT
CDR3 protein: CSARGDRGDSPLHF

clone size: NA
D gene: NA
V gene: TRBV29-1
J gene: TRBJ1-1
CDR3 DNA: TGCAGGGTGGAGGGGGGCCTGAACACTGAAGCTTTCTTT
CDR3 protein: CRVEGGLNTEAFF

clone size: NA
D gene: TRBD2
V gene: TRBV28
J gene: TRBJ2-4
CDR3 DNA: TGTGCCAGCAGTGGCGGGGGGGCGGACATTCAGTACTTC
CDR3 protein: CASSGGGADIQYF

clone size: few
D gene: NA
V gene: TRBV4-2
J gene: TRBJ2-7
CDR3 DNA: TGTGCCAGCAGCCTGGAGGGGGCCGCGTACGAGCAGTACTTC
CDR3 protein: CASSLEGAAYEQYF

clone size: NA
D gene: NA
V gene: TRBV28
J gene: TRBJ2-2
CDR3 DNA: TGTGCCAGCAGTTCCAGACAGGCGAACACCGGGGAGCTGTTTTTT
CDR3 protein: CASSSRQANTGELFF

clone size: few
D gene: NA
V gene: TRBV10-2
J gene: TRBJ1-5
CDR3 DNA: TGCGCCAGCAGTACAGCCCTTAGCAATCAGCCCCAGCATTTT
CDR3 protein: CASSTALSNQPQHF